This note documents a single T cell receptor (beta chain) sequence. One end of the junction varies from germline; a read error may be responsible. Together with a sample-barcoded 5' primer, a J-beta primer mix was included in a second PCR lasting about 6 to 12 cycles. TCRdb re-derived calls from the 5' RACE reads in MiXCR, one entry per CDR3 protein. The table shows around 1.1 million distinct CDR3 sequences, with around two fifths occurring only once. This CDR3 has 16 amino acids. The V gene's germline CDR1 is MDHEN and CDR2 SYDVKM. The data belong to a study of blood T cells in healthy people across ages.

The receptor was isolated from a young man in good health. Material for sequencing was blood. The chain links TRBV28 to TRBJ2-2; D is possibly TRBD2 (6 bases). The CDR3 loop is CASSFRAGESTGGLFF. The CDR3 DNA reads as TGTGCCAGCAGTTTTCGGGCAGGAGAATCCACCGGGGGGCTGTTTTTT.